Following are 30 T cell receptor beta chains from one sample sequenced in a study of cytomegalovirus exposure and HLA in healthy donors. The PCR ran on 60 Vbeta and 13 Jbeta primers. The repertoire was sequenced with immunoSEQ multiplex PCR; TCRdb's copy has only in-frame clones and lacks some. This sample has under 90,000 clones, with approximately 78% found just once. Sequencing was performed on PBMCs. The receptor set was obtained from a man aged 35 to 55 in good health and CMV-seronegative.

In this sample, this clone turned up a few times. The chain has TRBV19 and TRBJ2-7; D possibly corresponds to TRBD1 (5 bases). Germline assignment: CDR1 LNHDA and CDR2 SQIVND (reference sequence). V was trimmed by 3 bases and J by 2 bases, leaving 5 bases between them. This CDR3 is 12 amino acids long. The CDR3 loop reads CASSMGPYEQYF. The CDR3 DNA follows: TGTGCCAGTAGTATGGGGCCCTACGAGCAGTACTTC.

This chain joins TRBV6-1 and TRBJ1-5; tentatively, D is TRBD1 (5 bases). Per germline, CDR1 MNHNS and CDR2 SASEGT. The length of the CDR3 is 15 residues. Trimming shortened V by 3 bases and J by 4 bases, and 13 bases separated the two germline ends. The CDR3 sequence is CASSDPGGFNQPQHF. The CDR3 bases are TGTGCCAGCAGTGATCCCGGGGGGTTTAATCAGCCCCAGCATTTT.

The gene calls are TRBV5-8 and TRBJ1-2, with a tentative D call TRBD1 (5 bases). This CDR3 is 15 amino acids long. V was pared by 5 bases and J by 3 bases, with 17 bases between. The germline CDR1 and CDR2 sequences are SGHTS and YDEGEE. The CDR3 protein is CASRRTVAGYYGYTF. Here the CDR3 DNA reads TGTGCCAGCAGGCGGACGGTCGCAGGGTACTATGGCTACACCTTC.

This clone is medium-sized in the sample. This chain connects TRBV6-5 to TRBJ2-2; 7 positions match TRBD2. The CDR3 extends over 13 amino acids. V lost 2 bases, J lost 6 bases, and 0 bases stayed unmatched. In germline, CDR1 is MNHEY, CDR2 SVGAGI. This CDR3 is CASSYGGAGELFF. CDR3 in DNA: TGTGCCAGCAGTTACGGGGGGGCCGGGGAGCTGTTTTTT.

The chain combines TRBV7-2 with TRBJ1-6; TRBD1 might be the D (5 bases). Trimming took off 5 bases at V and 1 base at J, with 15 bases between the two ends. Germline assignment: CDR1 SGHTA and CDR2 FQGNSA. The CDR3 length is 17 residues. CDR3 sequence: CASSPRAGPSYNSPLHF. The DNA for the CDR3 is TGTGCCAGCAGCCCACGTGCAGGGCCGTCCTATAATTCACCCCTCCACTTT.

This chain joins TRBV10-3 and TRBJ1-1, with a weak D call TRBD1 (5 bases). With 10 bases removed from V and 1 base from J, the gap between germline ends came to 25 bases. This CDR3 spans 17 amino acids. Germline V gives CDR1 ENHRY, CDR2 SYGVKD. The CDR3 DNA is TGTGCCACCACCCGAGAAGACCCCCGGAGGGGGAACACTGAAGCTTTCTTT. Its protein is CATTREDPRRGNTEAFF.

The chain carries TRBV30 and TRBJ1-2; no firm D call. CDR1 is GTSNPN, CDR2 SVGIG, per germline (reference sequence). The CDR3 is made up of 15 amino acids. V was clipped by 2 bases and J by 3 bases, with 16 bases between them. Written as DNA, the CDR3 is TGTGCCTGGAGTTTCGGCGGGGTTATCGACTATGGCTACACCTTC. Its translation is CAWSFGGVIDYGYTF.

This sequence joins TRBV19 and TRBJ1-1; D is perhaps TRBD1 (6 bases). The CDR3 consists of 17 residues. Per the germline V gene, CDR1 is LNHDA and CDR2 is SQIVND (reference sequence). V lost 1 base and J lost 2, with 17 bases in between. CDR3 protein: CASSIAIQGNRNTEAFF. Here the CDR3 DNA reads TGTGCCAGTAGTATAGCCATACAGGGTAACCGAAACACTGAAGCTTTCTTT.

The rearrangement links TRBV6-6 to TRBJ2-1; 9 nucleotides match TRBD2. The V gene end was trimmed by 0 bases and the J gene end by 8 bases; junction bases not matched to a gene: 5. CDR3 size: 15 residues. Germline values: CDR1 MNHNY, CDR2 SVGAGI (reference sequence). The DNA of the CDR3 is TGTGCCAGCAGTTACTCGCGGGGGGGCCGGGATGAGCAGTTCTTC. Its protein is CASSYSRGGRDEQFF.

This chain uses TRBV18 with TRBJ1-2; 10 nucleotides align to TRBD1. CDR1 KGHSH and CDR2 LQKENI come from the germline V gene. V dropped 3 bases and J dropped 7; count of bases not matched to a gene: 11. CDR3 size: 16 residues. For the CDR3, the DNA is TGTGCCAGCTCACCTACGACAGGGGGCGAATGGGGTGGCTACACCTTC. This encodes CASSPTTGGEWGGYTF.

The chain is built from TRBV11-2 and TRBJ2-2, with 11 bases that match TRBD1. The J segment lost 3 bases and the V segment lost 7 bases, leaving 7 bases of the junction unmatched. Germline CDR1 is SGHAT and CDR2 is FQNNGV. CDR3 length equals 16 residues. Here the CDR3 DNA reads TGTGCCAGCAAAAGGACAGGGGGCGCTTACACCGGGGAGCTGTTTTTT. Its translation: CASKRTGGAYTGELFF.

J is TRBJ2-5 and V is TRBV28, with 8 bases aligning to TRBD1. V lost 5 bases to trimming and J lost 4 bases; unmatched junction nucleotides: 3. The CDR3 loop spans 13 amino acids. The germline gives CDR1 MDHEN, CDR2 SYDVKM. CDR3 region: CASSRTGLETQYF. The CDR3 coding sequence is TGTGCCAGCAGTCGGACAGGGCTAGAGACCCAGTACTTC.

The sample holds a few counts of this clone. The rearrangement joins TRBV25-1 to TRBJ2-1; D is unresolved. Germline V gene data show CDR1 as MGHDK and CDR2 as SYGVNS. The CDR3 contains 13 residues. Trimming stripped 3 bases from V and 7 bases from J, with 10 bases between. The CDR3 protein is CASSDYSLNEQFF. The CDR3 DNA sequence: TGTGCCAGCAGTGATTATAGCCTTAATGAGCAGTTCTTC.

V usage is TRBV25-1 and J usage is TRBJ1-5; D is possibly TRBD1 (6 bases). V lost 6 bases to trimming and J lost 7 bases, with 16 bases between them. Germline-derived CDR1 and CDR2 are MGHDK and SYGVNS. This CDR3 contains 14 residues. The CDR3 region has the DNA TGTGCCAGCAGCCCGCAGGGAGGGGGACAGCCCCAGCATTTT. Translating gives CASSPQGGGQPQHF.

The chain combines TRBV29-1 with TRBJ2-3, with 8 positions matching TRBD2. In germline, CDR1 is SQVTM, CDR2 ANQGSEA. The V and J ends lost 7 bases and 0 bases, in that order; junction bases with no gene match: 6. The CDR3 totals 14 residues. The CDR3 DNA reads as TGCAGCGCAAGACTAGCGCTGAGCACAGATACGCAGTATTTT. Translated, it gives CSARLALSTDTQYF.

The chain is built from TRBV5-4 and TRBJ2-3, with 10 nucleotides matching TRBD2. V trimming: 1 base; J trimming: 3 bases; junction bases outside the gene matches: 5. CDR3 length equals 16 residues. CDR1 and CDR2 from the germline V gene are SGHNT and YYREEE (reference sequence). The CDR3 coding sequence is TGTGCCAGCAGCTTGAGGCTAGCGGGGGCTACAGATACGCAGTATTTT. Translating gives CASSLRLAGATDTQYF.

The sample holds a few counts of this clone. This chain links TRBV19 with TRBJ2-7; weak D call: TRBD1 (5 bases). The CDR3 loop spans 15 amino acids. Germline CDR1 and CDR2: LNHDA and SQIVND (reference sequence). The ends were cut back, 4 bases at V and 3 bases at J, with 16 bases in the middle. The CDR3 DNA is TGTGCCAGTAGTAATGTGGGGCAGGCAGGCTACGAGCAGTACTTC. Encoded protein: CASSNVGQAGYEQYF.

The chain uses TRBV30 and TRBJ2-3; tentatively, D is TRBD1 (7 bases). Germline CDR1 is GTSNPN and CDR2 is SVGIG (reference sequence). This CDR3 contains 14 residues. V lost 4 bases and J 5 bases, leaving 16 bases between the germline ends. The CDR3 DNA reads TGTGCCTGGACCAAGGGCCAGGGGGGAGATACGCAGTATTTT. Protein sequence: CAWTKGQGGDTQYF.

The chain combines TRBV10-3 with TRBJ1-4, with TRBD1 matching 7 bases. The CDR3 covers 14 residues. Germline V gene sequence: CDR1 ENHRY, CDR2 SYGVKD. Germline trimming cut 6 bases from V and 6 bases from J; bases unmatched to any gene: 7. The CDR3 sequence is CAISSTGADEKLFF. The DNA for the CDR3 is TGTGCCATCAGCTCCACAGGGGCAGATGAAAAACTGTTTTTT.

As concerns this clone: Other DNA sequences in the sample encode the same CDR3. This chain joins TRBV5-1 and TRBJ1-1; perhaps TRBD1 as D (6 bases). Germline CDR1 SGHRS, CDR2 YFSETQ. Trimming pared 5 bases from V and 2 bases from J, leaving 10 bases between. CDR3 length: 13 residues. The CDR3 is CASSLQGNTEAFF. CDR3 coding DNA: TGCGCCAGCAGTTTACAGGGAAACACTGAAGCTTTCTTT.

The chain has TRBV2 and TRBJ2-5, with 10 bases matching TRBD2. The end of the DNA aligns better with TRBJ2-7, so the J call may be wrong. CDR3 length equals 16 residues. Per germline, CDR1 SNHLY and CDR2 FYNNEI. In nucleotides, the CDR3 is TGTGCCAGCAGTGAAGGACCTAGCGGGGGAGGCTACGAGCAGTACTTC. It encodes CASSEGPSGGGYEQYF.

V and J are TRBV7-2 and TRBJ2-1, with a possible D match to TRBD1 (5 bases). V was clipped by 5 bases and J by 4 bases, with 15 bases between them. CDR3 length: 15 amino acids. Germline lookup yields CDR1 SGHTA and CDR2 FQGNSA. The chain's CDR3 is CASSPDSQIYNEQFF. CDR3 nucleotides: TGTGCCAGCAGCCCTGACAGTCAAATATACAATGAGCAGTTCTTC.

This clone has only a few counts. Other DNA sequences in this specimen translate into the identical CDR3. V gene TRBV20-1 combines with J gene TRBJ2-7; D not certain. Trimming removed 6 bases at V and 3 bases at J, with 6 bases between. The CDR3 is 10 residues long. Germline V lookup: CDR1 DFQATT, CDR2 SNEGSKA (reference sequence). The CDR3 nucleotides read TGCAGTGCCGGCGGCTACGAGCAGTACTTC. Its protein is CSAGGYEQYF.

This chain connects TRBV7-6 to TRBJ2-5, with TRBD2 matching 11 bases. CDR1 is SGHVS and CDR2 is FNYEAQ in the germline V gene. The CDR3 loop spans 14 amino acids. Trimming took 3 bases from V and 4 from J; bases not matched to a gene: 1. The CDR3 sequence is CASSFTSGGETQYF. CDR3 sequence (DNA): TGTGCCAGCAGCTTCACTAGCGGGGGAGAGACCCAGTACTTC.

The chain combines TRBV27 with TRBJ1-1, with 7 bases that match TRBD1. The germline gives CDR1 MNHEY, CDR2 SMNVEV (reference sequence). V was pared by 4 bases and J by 2 bases, with 4 bases of the junction left unmatched. The length of the CDR3 is 14 residues. CDR3 loop: CASSYQGGNTEAFF. In DNA form, the CDR3 reads TGTGCCAGCAGTTACCAGGGGGGCAACACTGAAGCTTTCTTT.

The rearrangement joins TRBV7-9 to TRBJ2-7; D may be TRBD2 (6 bases). This CDR3 is built from 14 residues. V was clipped by 5 bases and J by 5 bases, with 16 bases between them. Germline V gene sequence: CDR1 SEHNR, CDR2 FQNEAQ (reference sequence). The CDR3 region is CASSPLGGDDEQYF. The CDR3 DNA follows: TGTGCCAGCAGCCCCTTAGGCGGGGACGACGAGCAGTACTTC.

The sample holds a few counts of this clone. V gene TRBV5-1 combines with J gene TRBJ1-4; 10 bases fit TRBD1. Trimming removed 0 bases from V and 2 bases from J; junction bases left unmatched: 4. This CDR3 region has 17 residues. Per the germline V gene, CDR1 is SGHRS and CDR2 is YFSETQ. The CDR3 DNA reads TGCGCCAGCAGCTTGGATTGGACAGGGGGGACTAATGAAAAACTGTTTTTT. Protein sequence: CASSLDWTGGTNEKLFF.

The chain has TRBV30 and TRBJ1-2, with a weak D call TRBD1 (5 bases). V lost 0 bases and J lost 8, with 19 bases in between. Germline loops: CDR1 GTSNPN, CDR2 SVGIG (reference sequence). The CDR3 is 15 residues long. CDR3 residues: CAWSVGGLKAGGYTF. CDR3 nucleotide sequence: TGTGCCTGGAGTGTTGGGGGACTGAAAGCGGGGGGCTACACCTTC.

This chain connects TRBV19 to TRBJ2-5, with D unresolved. Germline V lookup: CDR1 LNHDA, CDR2 SQIVND (reference sequence). This CDR3 contains 12 residues. V gave up 3 bases and J gave up 5 bases, with 7 bases separating them. The CDR3 DNA sequence: TGTGCCAGTAGTATTGGTCGGGAGACCCAGTACTTC. Protein: CASSIGRETQYF.

The chain is built from TRBV29-1 and TRBJ2-3; TRBD2 matches 8 bases. V lost 7 bases and J lost 0; bases outside the gene matches: 6. CDR1 SQVTM and CDR2 ANQGSEA come from the germline V gene. The CDR3 covers 14 residues. The CDR3, as DNA: TGCAGCGGCACGTCGGGGGGGAGCACAGATACGCAGTATTTT. Translating it yields CSGTSGGSTDTQYF.